The TCR beta chain described here comes from a study of T-cell reconstitution after alpha-beta-depleted transplantation in children (dated by TCRdb to 2016 to 2017). Broadly, across the study: The study quantitatively tracked T-cell immune reconstitution after TCRalphabeta/CD19-depleted allogeneic hematopoietic cell transplantation in children using TCR repertoire profiling. Overall study outcomes, separate from this receptor: In some patients, the high TCRbeta diversity seen at day 60 was put down to recipient T cells and intrathymic progenitors that had survived conditioning. Apparently early alphabetaT-cell count recovery about two months after transplant reportedly relied on only several hundred rapidly expanded clones derived from non-depleted graft cells. Hyperexpanded clone frequencies declined over subsequent months; after one year, T-cell counts and TCRbeta diversity were mostly attributed to newly produced T cells.

The treatment or condition label, read with the paper, signifies: allogeneic hematopoietic cell transplantation with graft depleted of TCRalphabeta T cells and CD19 B cells. The children who served as transplant recipients had been given grafts of TCRalphabeta/CD19-depleted allogeneic hematopoietic cells. This clonotype appeared many times. Its antigen remains undetermined. No qualities accompany the bases; no much larger clone lies one base away. The receptor library was made with PCR. TCRdb records Illumina HiSeq 2500 as the sequencer. TCR library preparation used molecular barcoding, with unique molecular identifiers applied to normalize quantification of the TCRbeta repertoire. Through fastp at Q25 and MiXCR, TCRdb rebuilt clones from the public reads, retaining in-frame beta chains. Duplicate CDR3 protein sequences are folded into a single record with the most common DNA and genes. In all, the sample holds a few hundred thousand distinct CDR3 sequences, and roughly 8.2% of those were seen once. The ten largest clones add up to approximately 8.2% of the sample.

The germline V gene gives CDR1 as MNHEY and CDR2 as SVGAGI. V is shortened by 2 bases, J by 1 base, and the region joining them spans 11 bases. Taken from cysteine to phenylalanine, the CDR3 has 15 residues. CDR3 DNA only is kept here, 45 bases in frame from base 1. The receptor was isolated from a female patient aged 2-9 years who had a stem cell transplant for Fanconi anemia, so the T cells may come from the graft donor. The chain is made from TRBV6-5 and TRBJ1-2; 6 matching bases give a weak D call of TRBD1. Sequenced here: peripheral blood, sampled 360 days after TCRalphabeta/CD19-depleted stem cell transplant. The DNA is as follows: TGTGCCAGCAGTTACCTTACAGGGAGTAACTATGGCTACACCTTC. Its protein product is CASSYLTGSNYGYTF.